Listed below are T cell receptor beta chains from one sample, sequenced in a study of neurological immune-mediated disorders. MiXCR was run by TCRdb on the 5' RACE reads, yielding one entry per CDR3 protein. This table holds around 30,000 distinct CDR3 sequences, about 16% found once. The specimen was CD4+ T cells from blood. The receptor source for this set is a female donor with HTLV-1-associated myelopathy (HAM/TSP). Each CDR3 is given without its conserved first and last residue.

v_call cdr3_aa
TRBV20-1 SANQGGMSTDTQY
TRBV3-1 ASSPGRGSPLH
TRBV5-1 ATSRSGQGYEQY
TRBV7-3 ASSLGSGGNYGYT
TRBV5-1 ASSLGRGTLQETQY
TRBV7-2 ASSFTRSSYEQY
TRBV5-1 ASSLGTDLNEKLF
TRBV5-7 ASSFAHPNYEQY
TRBV5-1 ASSYVPGGGTGELF
TRBV29-1 SVGEAADSPLH
TRBV20-1 SASRTGKTEAF
TRBV4-1 ASSQDLGPLGEKLF
TRBV19 ATLKIGYNEQF
TRBV25-1 ASSPQGAGDTGELF
TRBV3-1 ASSPSTDTQY
TRBV6-2/TRBV6-3 ASSYVLAGGRDTQY
TRBV7-6 ASSLGLAGASRANNEQF
TRBV20-1 SARDSTGNGANEKLF
TRBV20-1 SAQTSGGTDTQY
TRBV6-1 ASPNSGRGGGTDTQY
TRBV20-1 SANKGRADTQF
TRBV11-1 ASSLGTLTYEQY
TRBV20-1 SASLARGETQY
TRBV20-1 SATRGQGIYQPQH
TRBV20-1 SASEGQGNTEAF
TRBV4-2 ASSPGLAYNEQF
TRBV7-2 ASSSYHEQY
TRBV20-1 SASSGTSLLT
TRBV5-1 ASSVGTSSYEQY
TRBV27 ASSFSSGRANEQF
TRBV5-5 ASSYGPRASNQPQH
TRBV20-1 SARRRGKYNEQF
TRBV3-1 ASSRDRGRETQY
TRBV25-1 ASSDRVDQPQH
TRBV24-1 ATGGGYEQY
TRBV27 ASSQATGVGELF
TRBV29-1 SVELAMNTEAF
TRBV5-1 ASSLAGAHSYNEQF
TRBV5-4 ASSSPHTSDQETQY
TRBV20-1 SASPTGDGNTIY
TRBV15 ATSRDDLSGNTIY
TRBV5-8 ASSLGTSPDTQY
TRBV7-2 ASSLRRLQETQY
TRBV6-5 ASAGGTATSEQY
TRBV3-1 ASSDGHSGANVLT
TRBV20-1 SASFWGAYEQY
TRBV28 ASSLGPLDRGAGELF
TRBV11-2 ASSPAGSTGMQAQY
TRBV6-1 ASSWTSGGAYNEQF
TRBV7-9 ASSLVSIPGLRHTQY
TRBV10-3 AISDRAVSTYEQY